This T cell receptor (beta chain) stems from a study of Graves' ophthalmopathy and Graves' hyperthyroidism. Study-wide results and limits: Most thyroid clonotypes expanded beyond 0.001 frequency were also found in blood.

About this clonotype: Its antigen is currently unknown.

The authors amplified TCR beta CDR3 regions from RNA transcripts. Second-round multiplex PCR came after a first-round RT-PCR that employed HTBI primers. MiXCR, run by TCRdb on the multiplex PCR reads, gives a single entry per CDR3 protein. Among 45,000 to 60,000 distinct CDR3 sequences listed, approximately 52% were seen once. This CDR3 is 15 amino acids long. Between the trimmed V and J ends, which lost 7 bases and 5 bases, there was a span of 20 bases. Germline lookup yields CDR1 SGHAT and CDR2 FQNNGV. The sequence came from an adult woman with Graves' ophthalmopathy. The sample comprised peripheral blood. The gene calls are TRBV11-2 and TRBJ1-1; no clear D. Written as DNA, the CDR3 is TGTGCCAGCACCCTCGGCCGGCGGGGTCGGACTGAAGCTTTCTTT. The encoded protein is CASTLGRRGRTEAFF.